Shown below are 11 T cell receptor beta chains from a single sample sequenced in a study of T cell clonotyping in hematopoietic cell transplantation. Regarding time point: recipient sample about 28 days before transplant, after cytoreduction. Data came from immunoSEQ multiplex PCR; TCRdb stores just in-frame clones and leaves some out. The sample lists some 11,000 clones, 92% occurring once. Here the sequenced sample was peripheral blood mononuclear cells, taken before stem cell transplant. These receptors were collected from a woman in her thirties or forties with acute myeloid leukemia. Some clones in this sample may be carry-over from other donors' samples.

V usage is TRBV14 and J usage is TRBJ2-7; 8 bases align to TRBD1. The J segment lost 7 bases and the V segment lost 2 bases, leaving 7 bases of the junction unmatched. The V gene's germline CDR1 is SGHDN and CDR2 FVKESK. The CDR3 is made up of 14 amino acids. CDR3 coding DNA: TGTGCCAGCAGCCAACCGGACAGGGACGGAGAGCAGTACTTC. Translating it yields CASSQPDRDGEQYF.

The chain recombines TRBV5-4 with TRBJ2-2; TRBD2 agrees at 16 bases. This CDR3 has 17 amino acids. Trimming cost V 4 bases and J 5 bases; bases outside gene matches: 5. In germline, CDR1 is SGHNT, CDR2 YYREEE (reference sequence). The CDR3 nucleotides read TGTGCCAGCAGCCCGGTGGGACTAGCGGGAGGGACCGGGGAGCTGTTTTTT. This sequence encodes CASSPVGLAGGTGELFF. The variable domain in full, with the rest retrieved from reference TRBV5-4 and TRBJ2-2, is ETGVTQSPTHLIKTRGQQVTLRCSSQSGHNTVSWYQQALGQGPQFIFQYYREEENGRGNFPPRFSGLQFPNYSSELNVNALELDDSALYLCASSPVGLAGGTGELFFGEGSRLTVL.

The rearrangement links TRBV2 to TRBJ1-4; D call uncertain. The V gene lost 7 bases and the J gene lost 5 bases, with 11 bases spanning the gap. Germline V gene lookup returns CDR1 SNHLY and CDR2 FYNNEI. The length of the CDR3 is 13 residues. CDR3 in DNA: TGTGCCAGCATAGGGCCGGGAAATGAAAAACTGTTTTTT. It translates to CASIGPGNEKLFF.

This rearrangement joins TRBV4-2 to TRBJ2-5; a possible D gene is TRBD1 (5 bases). CDR1 and CDR2 (germline): LGHNA, YNFKEQ. Trimming took off 0 bases at V and 1 base at J, with 9 bases between the two ends. The CDR3 sequence is 15 residues long. CDR3 nucleotide sequence: TGTGCCAGCAGCCAAGAGCAGGGAAGCCAAGAGACCCAGTACTTC. It translates to CASSQEQGSQETQYF.

The chain is built from TRBV9 and TRBJ2-5, with 8 bases lining up with TRBD1. The CDR3 is 16 amino acids. Looked up from germline, CDR1 is SGDLS and CDR2 is YYNGEE. J lost 5 bases, V lost 3 bases, and 12 bases had no gene match. CDR3 sequence reads: CASSARQGLNTETQYF. The CDR3 DNA reads TGTGCCAGCAGCGCACGACAGGGGCTCAATACCGAGACCCAGTACTTC.

This sequence joins TRBV10-1 and TRBJ2-7; D call uncertain. The V gene lost 0 bases and the J gene lost 2 bases, with 2 bases spanning the gap. The CDR3 extends over 12 amino acids. Germline V CDR1 and CDR2: WNHNN, SYGVQD (reference sequence). CDR3: CASSESTYEQYF. CDR3 DNA: TGCGCCAGCAGTGAGTCTACCTACGAGCAGTACTTC.

The genes are TRBV7-8 and TRBJ2-5; a possible D gene is TRBD1 (7 bases). The germline V gene has CDR1 SGHVS and CDR2 FQNEAQ. The CDR3 covers 15 residues. Trimming left V 1 base short and J 5 bases short, with 14 bases between. Here the CDR3 reads CASSLGQGGFETQYF. The CDR3 DNA follows: TGTGCCAGCAGCTTAGGCCAGGGGGGTTTCGAGACCCAGTACTTC. Drawing the rest from reference TRBV7-8 and TRBJ2-5, the complete variable domain is GAGVSQSPRYKVAKRGQDVALRCDPISGHVSLFWYQQALGQGPEFLTYFQNEAQLDKSGLPSDRFFAERPEGSVSTLKIQRTQQEDSAVYLCASSLGQGGFETQYFGPGTRLLVL.

The rearrangement joins TRBV11-2 to TRBJ1-3; no clear D gene. In germline, CDR1 is SGHAT, CDR2 FQNNGV. The V gene lost 5 bases and the J gene lost 10 bases, with 9 bases spanning the gap. This CDR3 has 11 residues. CDR3 loop: CASSEGYTIYF. CDR3 nucleotides: TGTGCCAGCAGCGAAGGTTATACCATATATTTT. Full variable domain (rest looked up from reference TRBV11-2 and TRBJ1-3): EAGVAQSPRYKIIEKRQSVAFWCNPISGHATLYWYQQILGQGPKLLIQFQNNGVVDDSQLPKDRFSAERLKGVDSTLKIQPAKLEDSAVYLCASSEGYTIYFGEGSWLTVV.

The J gene is TRBJ2-3, the V gene TRBV19, with D possibly being TRBD1 (6 bases). The CDR3 is made up of 12 amino acids. Germline V CDR1 and CDR2: LNHDA, SQIVND (reference sequence). Trimming took 7 bases from V and 2 from J, leaving 7 bases between them. In DNA, the CDR3 is TGTGCCAGTAACAGGGACACAGATACGCAGTATTTT. This encodes CASNRDTDTQYF.

This chain uses TRBV21-1 with TRBJ1-2; the table's D call TRBD1 went unverified against the DNA. TRBV21-1 is described as a pseudogene. The CDR3 spans 15 residues. This CDR3 is CASSRPRQVLYGYTF. The CDR3 DNA reads as TGTGCCAGCAGCAGACCCCGACAGGTCCTCTATGGCTACACCTTC.

This chain uses TRBV27 with TRBJ2-3, with D tentatively TRBD2 (6 bases). Germline CDR1 and CDR2: MNHEY and SMNVEV (reference sequence). Trimming took off 2 bases at V and 1 base at J, with 13 bases between the two ends. This CDR3 contains 16 residues. CDR3 residues: CASSLPSGSRTDTQYF. The DNA of the CDR3 is TGTGCCAGCAGTTTACCCAGCGGGTCCCGCACAGATACGCAGTATTTT.